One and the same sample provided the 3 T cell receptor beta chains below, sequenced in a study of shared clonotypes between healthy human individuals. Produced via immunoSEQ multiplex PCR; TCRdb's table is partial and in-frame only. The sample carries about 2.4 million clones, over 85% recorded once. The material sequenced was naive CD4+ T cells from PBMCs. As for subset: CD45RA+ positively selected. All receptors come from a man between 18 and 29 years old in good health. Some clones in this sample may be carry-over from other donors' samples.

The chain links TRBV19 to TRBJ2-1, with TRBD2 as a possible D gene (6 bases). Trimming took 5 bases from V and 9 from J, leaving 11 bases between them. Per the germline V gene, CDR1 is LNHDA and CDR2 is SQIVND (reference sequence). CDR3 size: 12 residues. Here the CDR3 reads CASSPLEGEQFF. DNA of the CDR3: TGTGCCAGTAGTCCCTTGGAGGGTGAGCAGTTCTTC.

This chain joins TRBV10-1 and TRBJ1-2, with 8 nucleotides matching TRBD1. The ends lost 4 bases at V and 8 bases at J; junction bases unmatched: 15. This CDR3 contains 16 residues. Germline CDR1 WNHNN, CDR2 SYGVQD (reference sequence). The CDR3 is CASSVSLMTGVDGYTF. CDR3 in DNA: TGCGCCAGCAGTGTCTCGCTGATGACAGGGGTCGACGGCTACACCTTC.

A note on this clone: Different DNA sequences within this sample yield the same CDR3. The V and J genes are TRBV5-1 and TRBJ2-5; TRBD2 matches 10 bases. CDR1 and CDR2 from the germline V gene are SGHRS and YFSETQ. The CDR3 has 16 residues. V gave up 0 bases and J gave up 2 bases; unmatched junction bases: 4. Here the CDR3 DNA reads TGCGCCAGCAGCTTGGCATGGACTAGCGGTCAAGAGACCCAGTACTTC. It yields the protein CASSLAWTSGQETQYF. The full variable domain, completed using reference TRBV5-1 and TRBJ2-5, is KAGVTQTPRYLIKTRGQQVTLSCSPISGHRSVSWYQQTPGQGLQFLFEYFSETQRNKGNFPGRFSGRQFSNSRSEMNVSTLELGDSALYLCASSLAWTSGQETQYFGPGTRLLVL.